This T cell receptor beta chain came from a study of T-cell reconstitution after alpha-beta-depleted transplantation in children. Preparation of the TCRbeta library involved a method that used unique molecular identifiers. TCRdb reprocessed the PCR reads via MiXCR and lists one record per CDR3 protein. This sample carries some 400,000 distinct CDR3 sequences, approximately 20% of them seen once, and the ten largest clones take less than 4.5%. This clonotype was seen only a few times. Germline lookup yields CDR1 SGHRS and CDR2 YFSETQ. Trimming pared 4 bases from V and 1 base from J, leaving 19 bases between. This CDR3 is 17 amino acids long.

The sequence derives from a human donor who donated a stem cell graft to a child with acute myeloid leukemia. Sample: PBMCs from the stem cell graft donor, taken from the stem cell graft. The chain combines TRBV5-1 with TRBJ2-3; the D call may be TRBD1 or TRBD2 (5 bases each). This CDR3 reads CASSRLHTRGGTDTQYF. For the CDR3, the DNA is TGCGCCAGCAGCAGGCTACATACGCGAGGGGGCACAGATACGCAGTATTTT.